The rows below give T cell receptor beta chains drawn from one sample of a study of CD8 T cells in ankylosing spondylitis. TCRdb independently ran MiXCR on the 5' RACE reads; one entry per CDR3 protein. The data show around 250,000 distinct CDR3 sequences, with roughly a tenth seen just once and around 7% held by the top ten. The sample taken for sequencing was blood, either unsorted or a sorted T cell fraction (not recorded which). The receptor set was obtained from a male donor with ankylosing spondylitis or in good health (not recorded which). Both conserved end residues are part of each CDR3. The order of the fields is D gene, clone size, V gene, J gene, CDR3 DNA, CDR3 protein. D genes are given only for firm matches. Rows give clone size only sometimes, using once, few, many, or a class for an expanded clone.

NA	many	TRBV5-1	TRBJ2-3	TGCGCCAGCAGCTTTGGGTTCGGGAGCAGCACAGATACGCAGTATTTT	CASSFGFGSSTDTQYF
NA	many	TRBV6-1	TRBJ1-6	TGTGCCTGTAGAGAAAGCTCCTATAATTCACCCCTCCACTTT	CACRESSYNSPLHF
TRBD2	many	TRBV27	TRBJ2-5	TGTGCCAGCAGGGTTGCGGGAGGGGGACAAGAGACCCAGTACTTC	CASRVAGGGQETQYF
NA	many	TRBV27	TRBJ2-1	TGTGCCAGCAGAAGACGGGGGGCGGGAGAGATTGAGCAGTTCTTC	CASRRRGAGEIEQFF
NA	few	TRBV20-1	TRBJ2-5	TGCAGTGCTAGAGCGGGGGACACCCAAGAGACCCAGTACTTC	CSARAGDTQETQYF
NA	many	TRBV4-1	TRBJ1-6	TGCGCCAGCAGCCAAGACTCCAGACTCCGAATCGATAATTCACCCCTCCACTTT	CASSQDSRLRIDNSPLHF
NA	many	TRBV24-1	TRBJ2-7	TGTGCCACCAGTGATTCCGCAGCCTACGAGCAGTACTTC	CATSDSAAYEQYF
NA	few	TRBV7-9	TRBJ2-1	TGTGCCAGCAGCTTAGCAAGGGGCGGGACTTTGGTTGATGAGCAGTTCTTC	CASSLARGGTLVDEQFF
NA	few	TRBV3-1	TRBJ2-1	TGTGCCAGCAGCCCTCCCGCCTACGGGGTCGCCCACTCCTACAATGAGCAGTTCTTC	CASSPPAYGVAHSYNEQFF
NA	many	TRBV5-1	TRBJ2-3	TGCGCCAGCAGCTTGGGGTATGGAACAGATACGCAGTATTTT	CASSLGYGTDTQYF
NA	few	TRBV5-4	TRBJ2-7	TGTGCCAGCAGCCTTGGACCAATCGCCAACGAGCAGTACTTC	CASSLGPIANEQYF
TRBD1	NA	TRBV10-3	TRBJ2-2	TGTGCCACCCGACAACTCCGGGACAGTAACACCGGGGAGCTGTTTTTT	CATRQLRDSNTGELFF
NA	many	TRBV6-1	TRBJ1-5	TGTGCCAGCAGTGACCGCGACCAGAGCAATCAGCCCCAGCATTTT	CASSDRDQSNQPQHF
NA	NA	TRBV12-3/TRBV12-4	TRBJ2-7	TGTGCCAGCAGTTTGTGGGGAAATCAAGACGAGCAGTACTTC	CASSLWGNQDEQYF
TRBD1	many	TRBV5-1	TRBJ2-1	TGCGCCAGCAGCAAGCCCCGGGACAGGGCTTTCAATGAGCAGTTCTTC	CASSKPRDRAFNEQFF
NA	many	TRBV5-1	TRBJ2-2	TGCGCCAGCAGCTTGGACGGGGGGAACACCGGGGAGCTGTTTTTT	CASSLDGGNTGELFF
NA	NA	TRBV3-1	TRBJ1-1	TGTGCCAGCAGCCAGACCTACCACGAGGCTTTCTTT	CASSQTYHEAFF
NA	NA	TRBV9	TRBJ2-2	TGTGCCAGCAGCGTAGTGGCTGGCGGGGAGCTGTTTTTT	CASSVVAGGELFF
NA	many	TRBV12-3/TRBV12-4	TRBJ1-6	TGTGCCAGCAGCCCACGGAGCAGGGTTTCACCCCTCCACTTT	CASSPRSRVSPLHF
NA	many	TRBV20-1	TRBJ1-2	TGCAGTGCTAGAGGGCAGGGCTATGGCTACACCTTC	CSARGQGYGYTF
NA	NA	TRBV29-1	TRBJ2-1	TGCAGCGTCCTATTAGTTAGCAATGAGCAGTTCTTC	CSVLLVSNEQFF
NA	many	TRBV28	TRBJ1-1	TGTGCCAGCAGTCTCAATGACAGGTACTCTGAAGCTTTCTTT	CASSLNDRYSEAFF
TRBD2	many	TRBV20-1	TRBJ2-7	TGCAGTGCTAGACCATATAGCGGGAGAGGCTACGAGCAGTACTTC	CSARPYSGRGYEQYF
TRBD2	NA	TRBV2	TRBJ2-5	TGTGCCAGCACTAGCGGGGAAGAGACCCAGTACTTC	CASTSGEETQYF